This T cell receptor beta chain was captured by sequencing in a study of blood T cell repertoires in COVID-19. Authors' data handling: Nucleated cell counts were estimated from reference gene primer amplification. Sequencing was performed with immunoSEQ multiplex PCR; in TCRdb, only in-frame clones are kept and a portion is missing. The V and J calls and clone size are taken from that table; D and trimming were inferred from the DNA. Of approximately 260,000 clones detected, nearly 90% appear once; the ten largest clones hold roughly 2.2%. The CDR3 has 16 residues. V dropped 0 bases and J dropped 1; count of bases not matched to a gene: 5. Germline V CDR1 and CDR2: SGHDN, FVKESK.

The sequence came from a woman aged 55-70 years with COVID-19, enrolled during active disease. Sequenced: peripheral blood. The chain has TRBV14 and TRBJ1-2, with 7 nucleotides matching TRBD1. CDR3 DNA: TGTGCCAGCAGCCAAGATCGAGGGGGCAATAACTATGGCTACACCTTC. The encoded protein is CASSQDRGGNNYGYTF. Together with reference TRBV14 and TRBJ1-2, the CDR3 gives the full variable domain: EAGVTQFPSHSVIEKGQTVTLRCDPISGHDNLYWYRRVMGKEIKFLLHFVKESKQDESGMPNNRFLAERTGGTYSTLKVQPAELEDSGVYFCASSQDRGGNNYGYTFGSGTRLTVV.